These 2 T cell receptor beta chains were all obtained from the same sample, sequenced in a study of T-cell memory formation after mild COVID-19. TCRdb re-derived calls from the 5' RACE reads in MiXCR, one entry per CDR3 protein. The sample yields about 390,000 distinct CDR3 sequences, roughly 15% seen once. The sample taken for sequencing was PBMCs or a T cell subset sorted from them (not recorded which). All receptors come from a young man who had mild COVID-19 (a few samples of this study predate the infection). Cell type and time point are not known.

The rearrangement uses TRBV7-2 and TRBJ2-1; 15 positions match TRBD2. The germline CDR1 and CDR2 sequences are SGHTA and FQGNSA. Trimming at V came to 5 bases and at J to 0 bases, leaving 8 bases not matched to a gene. CDR3 length equals 19 residues. The chain's CDR3 is CASSARGTSGGSSYNEQFF. The CDR3 nucleotides are TGTGCCAGCAGCGCGCGTGGGACTAGCGGGGGGAGCTCCTACAATGAGCAGTTCTTC.

This clonotype was seen more than once but under ten times. The chain links TRBV7-3 to TRBJ2-3; D possibly corresponds to TRBD2 (5 bases). The CDR3 runs 13 residues. Germline lookup yields CDR1 SGHTA and CDR2 FQGTGA. The V end lost 8 bases, the J end lost 2 bases, and 11 bases lay between the germline ends. CDR3 in DNA: TGTGCCAGCGGGAGTACAAACACAGATACGCAGTATTTT. This encodes CASGSTNTDTQYF.